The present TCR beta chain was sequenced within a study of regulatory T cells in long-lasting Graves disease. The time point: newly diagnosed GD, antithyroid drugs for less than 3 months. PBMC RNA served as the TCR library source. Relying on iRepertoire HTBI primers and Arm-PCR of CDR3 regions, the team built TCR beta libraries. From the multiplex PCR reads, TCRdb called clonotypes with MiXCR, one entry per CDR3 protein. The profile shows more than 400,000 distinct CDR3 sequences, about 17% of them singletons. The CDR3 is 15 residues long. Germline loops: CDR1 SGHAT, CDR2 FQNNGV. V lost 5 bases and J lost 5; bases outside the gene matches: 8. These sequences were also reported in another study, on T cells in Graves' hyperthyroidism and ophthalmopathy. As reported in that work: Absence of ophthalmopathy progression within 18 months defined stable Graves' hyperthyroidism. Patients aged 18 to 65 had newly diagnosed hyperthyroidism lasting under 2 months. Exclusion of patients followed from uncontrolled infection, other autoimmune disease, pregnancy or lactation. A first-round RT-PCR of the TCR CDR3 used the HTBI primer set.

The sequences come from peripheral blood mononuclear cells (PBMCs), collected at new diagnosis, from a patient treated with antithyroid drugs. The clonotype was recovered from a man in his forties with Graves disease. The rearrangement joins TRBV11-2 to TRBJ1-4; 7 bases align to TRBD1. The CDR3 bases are TGTGCCAGCAGCCAAAACAGGGGTCGAAATGAAAAACTGTTTTTT. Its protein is CASSQNRGRNEKLFF.